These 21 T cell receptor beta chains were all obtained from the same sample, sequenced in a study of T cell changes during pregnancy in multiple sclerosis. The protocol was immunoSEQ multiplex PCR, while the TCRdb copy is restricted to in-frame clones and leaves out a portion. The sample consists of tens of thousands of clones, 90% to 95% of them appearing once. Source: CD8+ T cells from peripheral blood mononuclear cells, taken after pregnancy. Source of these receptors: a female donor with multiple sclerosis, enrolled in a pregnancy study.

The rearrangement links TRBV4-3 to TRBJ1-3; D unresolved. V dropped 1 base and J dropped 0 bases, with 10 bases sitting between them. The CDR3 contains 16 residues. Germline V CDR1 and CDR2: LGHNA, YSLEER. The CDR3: CASSQGVRHSGNTIYF. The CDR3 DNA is TGCGCCAGCAGCCAAGGAGTCAGACACTCTGGAAACACCATATATTTT.

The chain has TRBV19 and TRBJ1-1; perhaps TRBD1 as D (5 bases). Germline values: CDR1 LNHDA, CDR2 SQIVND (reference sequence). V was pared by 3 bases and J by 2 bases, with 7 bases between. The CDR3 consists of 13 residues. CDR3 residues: CASSMGGNTEAFF. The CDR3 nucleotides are TGTGCCAGTAGTATGGGGGGTAACACTGAAGCTTTCTTT.

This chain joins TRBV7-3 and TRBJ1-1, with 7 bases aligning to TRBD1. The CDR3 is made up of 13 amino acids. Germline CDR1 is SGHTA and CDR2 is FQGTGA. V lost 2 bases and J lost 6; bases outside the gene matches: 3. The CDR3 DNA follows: TGTGCCAGCAGCTTAGGGCAGGGGGCTGAAGCTTTCTTT. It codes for CASSLGQGAEAFF.

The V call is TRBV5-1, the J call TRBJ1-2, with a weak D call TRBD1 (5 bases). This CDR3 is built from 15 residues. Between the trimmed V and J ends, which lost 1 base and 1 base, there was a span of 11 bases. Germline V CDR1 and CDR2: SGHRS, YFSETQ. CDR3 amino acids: CASSLFPGVNYGYTF. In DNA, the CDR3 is TGCGCCAGCAGCTTGTTCCCGGGGGTTAACTATGGCTACACCTTC. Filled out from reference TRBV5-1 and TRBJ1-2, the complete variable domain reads KAGVTQTPRYLIKTRGQQVTLSCSPISGHRSVSWYQQTPGQGLQFLFEYFSETQRNKGNFPGRFSGRQFSNSRSEMNVSTLELGDSALYLCASSLFPGVNYGYTFGSGTRLTVV.

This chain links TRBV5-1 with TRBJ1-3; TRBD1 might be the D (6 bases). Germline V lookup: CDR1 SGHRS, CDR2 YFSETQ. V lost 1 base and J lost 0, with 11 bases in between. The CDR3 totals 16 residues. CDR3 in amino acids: CASSLTGSSSGNTIYF. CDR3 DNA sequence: TGCGCCAGCAGCTTGACAGGGAGCTCCTCTGGAAACACCATATATTTT.

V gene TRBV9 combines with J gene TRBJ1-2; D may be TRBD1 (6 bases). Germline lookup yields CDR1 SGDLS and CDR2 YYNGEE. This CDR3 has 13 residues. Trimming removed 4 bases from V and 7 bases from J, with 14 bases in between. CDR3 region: CASSPLGGAGYTF. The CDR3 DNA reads TGTGCCAGCAGCCCCCTGGGGGGGGCTGGCTACACCTTC.

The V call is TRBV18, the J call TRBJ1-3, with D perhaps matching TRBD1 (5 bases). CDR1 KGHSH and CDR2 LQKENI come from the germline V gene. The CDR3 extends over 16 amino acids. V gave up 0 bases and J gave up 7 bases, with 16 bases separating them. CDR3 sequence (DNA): TGTGCCAGCTCACCACCTGGGGCTCTACCTTCGAACACCATATATTTT. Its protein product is CASSPPGALPSNTIYF.

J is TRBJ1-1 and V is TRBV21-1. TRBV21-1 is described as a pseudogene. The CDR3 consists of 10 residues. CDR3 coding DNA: TGTGGGGGGGGGAGCACTGAAGCTTTCTTT. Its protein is CGGGSTEAFF.

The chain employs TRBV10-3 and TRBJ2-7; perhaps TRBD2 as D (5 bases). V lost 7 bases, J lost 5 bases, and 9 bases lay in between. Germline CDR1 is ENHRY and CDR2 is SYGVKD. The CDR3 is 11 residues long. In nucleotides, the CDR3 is TGTGCCATCACAATGGAGGACGAGCAGTACTTC. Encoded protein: CAITMEDEQYF.

CDR3 protein: CATGTGWLGEQYF. CDR3 nucleotides: TGTGCCACCGGGACAGGGTGGTTGGGCGAGCAGTACTTC. V gene TRBV6-5 combines with J gene TRBJ2-7; 9 bases line up with TRBD1. The J segment lost 6 bases and the V segment lost 10 bases, leaving 10 bases of the junction unmatched. The CDR3 length is 13 residues. Germline V gene sequence: CDR1 MNHEY, CDR2 SVGAGI.

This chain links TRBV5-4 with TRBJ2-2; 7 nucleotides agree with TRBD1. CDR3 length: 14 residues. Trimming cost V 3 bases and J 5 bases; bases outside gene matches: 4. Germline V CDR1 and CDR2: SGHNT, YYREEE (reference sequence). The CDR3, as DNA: TGTGCCAGCAGCTATCCGACAGGGACCGGGGAGCTGTTTTTT. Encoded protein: CASSYPTGTGELFF.

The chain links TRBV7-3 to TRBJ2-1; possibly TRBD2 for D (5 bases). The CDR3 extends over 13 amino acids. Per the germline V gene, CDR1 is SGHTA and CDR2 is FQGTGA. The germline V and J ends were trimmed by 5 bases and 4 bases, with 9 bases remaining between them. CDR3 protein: CASSLEDYNEQFF. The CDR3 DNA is TGTGCCAGCAGCCTGGAGGATTACAATGAGCAGTTCTTC.

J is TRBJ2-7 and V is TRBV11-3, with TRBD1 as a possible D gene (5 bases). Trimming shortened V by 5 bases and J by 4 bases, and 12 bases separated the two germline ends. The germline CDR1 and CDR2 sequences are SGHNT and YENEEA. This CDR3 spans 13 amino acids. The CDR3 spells CASSPQGMYEQYF. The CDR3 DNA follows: TGTGCCAGCAGCCCCCAGGGTATGTACGAGCAGTACTTC.

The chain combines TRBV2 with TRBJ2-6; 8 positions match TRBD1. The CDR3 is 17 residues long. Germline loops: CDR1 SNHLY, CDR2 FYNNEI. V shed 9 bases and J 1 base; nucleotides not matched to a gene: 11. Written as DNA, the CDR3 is TGTGCCAGTAGGACCCGGGACAGGCATTCTGGGGCCAACGTCCTGACTTTC. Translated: CASRTRDRHSGANVLTF.

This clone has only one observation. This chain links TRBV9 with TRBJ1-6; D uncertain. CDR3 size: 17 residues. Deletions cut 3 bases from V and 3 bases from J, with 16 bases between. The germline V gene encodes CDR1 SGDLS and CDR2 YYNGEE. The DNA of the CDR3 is TGTGCCAGCAGCGCCGGGGAGGTCCCCTTCTATAATTCACCCCTCCACTTT. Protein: CASSAGEVPFYNSPLHF.

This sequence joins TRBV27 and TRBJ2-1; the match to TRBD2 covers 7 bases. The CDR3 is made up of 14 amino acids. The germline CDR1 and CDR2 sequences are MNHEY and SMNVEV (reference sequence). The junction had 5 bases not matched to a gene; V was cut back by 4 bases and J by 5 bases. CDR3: CASSYLAAHNEQFF. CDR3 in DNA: TGTGCCAGCAGTTACCTAGCGGCCCACAATGAGCAGTTCTTC.

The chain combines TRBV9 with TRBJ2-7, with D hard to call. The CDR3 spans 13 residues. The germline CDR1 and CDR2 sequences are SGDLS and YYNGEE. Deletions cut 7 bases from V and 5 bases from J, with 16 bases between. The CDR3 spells CASSPPGSNEQYF. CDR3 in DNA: TGTGCCAGCTCCCCCCCCGGGTCCAACGAGCAGTACTTC.

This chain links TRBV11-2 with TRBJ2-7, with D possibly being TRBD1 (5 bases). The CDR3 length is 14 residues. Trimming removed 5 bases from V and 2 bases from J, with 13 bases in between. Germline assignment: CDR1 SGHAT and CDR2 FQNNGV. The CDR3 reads CASSLWGGTYEQYF. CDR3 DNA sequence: TGTGCCAGCAGCCTCTGGGGCGGAACCTACGAGCAGTACTTC.

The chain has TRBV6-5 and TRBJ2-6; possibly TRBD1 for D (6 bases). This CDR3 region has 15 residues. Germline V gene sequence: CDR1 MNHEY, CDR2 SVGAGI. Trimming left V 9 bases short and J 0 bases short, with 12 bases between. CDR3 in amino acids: CASSDSFSGANVLTF. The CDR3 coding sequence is TGTGCCAGTTCGGACAGTTTCTCTGGGGCCAACGTCCTGACTTTC.

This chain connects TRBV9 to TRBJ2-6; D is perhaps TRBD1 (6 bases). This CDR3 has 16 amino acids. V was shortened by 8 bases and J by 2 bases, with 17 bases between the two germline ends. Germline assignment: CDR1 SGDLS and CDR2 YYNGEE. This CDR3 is CASPSGHPTGANVLTF. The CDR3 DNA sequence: TGTGCCAGTCCCTCGGGACACCCAACTGGGGCCAACGTCCTGACTTTC.

The CDR3 protein is CASSSGSSTDTQYF. The CDR3 region has the DNA TGTGCCAGCAGTTCCGGGTCTAGCACAGATACGCAGTATTTT. This chain links TRBV28 with TRBJ2-3; no definite D call. The CDR3 has 14 residues. From germline, CDR1 is MDHEN and CDR2 SYDVKM. V was clipped by 4 bases and J by 0 bases, with 8 bases between them.